Reported below is one T cell receptor (beta chain). Its antigen is currently unknown. This record belongs to a study of T cell repertoires in ileal Crohn's disease. Looking at the study overall: Median disease duration was approximately eight years; approximately 32% smoked at surgery. MI samples are biopsies from the surgical specimen's proximal margin. Study conclusions and caveats: Clonality above 26.8% at surgery always came with endoscopic recurrence.

Sample time point: proximal margin of the surgical specimen (macroscopically non-inflamed). Measured with immunoSEQ multiplex PCR; TCRdb has only the in-frame clones, and not every one. This sample has around 7,000 clones, with 78% found just once. J gave up 1 base and V 3 bases, and 6 bases lay outside the gene matches. This CDR3 comprises 16 residues. Germline-derived CDR1 and CDR2 are MRHNA and SNTAGT. V is TRBV6-4 and J is TRBJ2-5; 9 bases fit TRBD1. The sequenced sample was ileal tissue. This clonotype was sampled from an adult with Crohn's disease. For the CDR3, the DNA is TGTGCCAGCAGTGAAGTCCCGGGACAGGGCCAAGAGACCCAGTACTTC. Its protein product is CASSEVPGQGQETQYF.